This TCR beta chain was captured in a study of PD-L1 blockade in urothelial cancer. The CDR3 sequence is 15 residues long. Losses at the gene ends were 5 bases for V and 5 bases for J; bases not matched to a gene: 7. CDR1 and CDR2 from the germline V gene are SGHNT and YYREEE (reference sequence). Time point in this sample: pretreatment peripheral blood. Assay used: immunoSEQ multiplex PCR; TCRdb lists only in-frame clones, some missing. Altogether about 50,000 clones are present, around 80% being singletons, with the ten largest covering approximately 3.8%. The sequence came from a man aged 70 or older with urothelial cancer. The genes are TRBV5-4 and TRBJ2-2; TRBD1 aligns across 9 bases. This material consisted of PBMCs, taken around atezolizumab (anti-PD-L1) treatment. For the CDR3, the DNA is TGTGCCAGCAGTGCGGGACAGGGTGGGACCGGGGAGCTGTTTTTT. It encodes CASSAGQGGTGELFF.